This T cell receptor (beta chain) was profiled in a study of blood T cells in healthy people across ages. There are a few counts of this clonotype. The antigen remains unidentified. Caucasian individuals from Russia who were healthy and aged 6 to 90 acted as donors. The sample, about 9.2 milliliters of peripheral blood, was drawn from each donor. Primed by a sample-barcoded 5' primer and a J-beta primer mix, a second PCR proceeded for roughly 7 to 12 cycles. Each cDNA molecule carried a tag from a template-switch adaptor that contained 12 random nucleotides. TCRdb re-analysed the 5' RACE reads in MiXCR, keeping a single row per CDR3 protein. The sample lists over 700,000 distinct CDR3 sequences; roughly 25% were seen once. Per germline, CDR1 DFQATT and CDR2 SNEGSKA (reference sequence). The CDR3 has 13 amino acids. Overall study findings and caveats: Lack of knowledge of donor CMV status possibly confounded expanded clonotype changes.

Separately, the same data were catalogued under a study of T cells of mothers and their children.

This chain uses TRBV20-1 with TRBJ2-5, with TRBD2 identical over 10 bases. Gene TRBJ2-1 matches the end of the DNA better, so the J call may be wrong. The sequencing sample was made of blood. The sequence came from a boy between 10 and 17 years old in good health. The CDR3 DNA reads as TGCAGTGCAGGACTAGCGGTCTCCGATGAGCAGTTCTTC. Protein: CSAGLAVSDEQFF.